This T cell receptor beta chain was retrieved from a study of cytomegalovirus exposure and HLA in healthy donors. Study-level results: In an earlier analysis, in about 530 donors, most V segments appeared productive either ~87% or ~30% of the time. A later analysis found common viral pathogens apparently linked to several of the most significant clusters. TCR association rates varied by HLA locus in a later analysis, with DRB1 highest and HLA-C lowest.

Of note for this clone: Antigen unknown.

This CDR3 spans 15 amino acids. The V end was cut by 6 bases, the J end by 2 bases, with 13 bases between. Germline CDR1 MNHEY, CDR2 SVGAGI. A multiplex PCR was run with 60 Vbeta primers and 13 Jbeta primers. Here immunoSEQ multiplex PCR was the method, and the copy in TCRdb shows in-frame clones only, minus some. The data hold 200,000 to 250,000 clones, with approximately 88% observed a single time. The chain joins TRBV6-5 to TRBJ2-2; D perhaps matches TRBD1 (5 bases). This sequence originates from a boy between 2 and 10 years old in good health and CMV-seronegative. Sequences were obtained from PBMCs. The CDR3 here is CASSRQMRNTGELFF. The DNA for the CDR3 is TGTGCCAGCAGCCGACAGATGAGAAACACCGGGGAGCTGTTTTTT.